This T cell receptor (beta chain) came from a study of neurological immune-mediated disorders. This clonotype occurred many times. Specified time point: longitudinal time-point 3. The unsorted libraries had their origin in 2 million PBMCs stored at -80 C. TCRdb reanalysed the 5' RACE reads using MiXCR and keeps one entry per CDR3 protein. Altogether about 80,000 distinct CDR3 sequences are present, about 4% being singletons, with the ten largest covering roughly 5.6%. The V segment lost 2 bases and the J segment 4 bases; nucleotides outside the gene matches: 6. The germline gives CDR1 DFQATT, CDR2 SNEGSKA (reference sequence). The length of the CDR3 is 15 residues.

This receptor was obtained from a woman aged 60 to 75 with multiple sclerosis. Material for sequencing was PBMCs. The rearrangement links TRBV20-1 to TRBJ2-7, with 12 bases fitting TRBD2. CDR3 in amino acids: CSARPLTSGGYEQYF. The CDR3 bases are TGCAGTGCTAGACCGTTGACTAGCGGGGGTTACGAGCAGTACTTC.